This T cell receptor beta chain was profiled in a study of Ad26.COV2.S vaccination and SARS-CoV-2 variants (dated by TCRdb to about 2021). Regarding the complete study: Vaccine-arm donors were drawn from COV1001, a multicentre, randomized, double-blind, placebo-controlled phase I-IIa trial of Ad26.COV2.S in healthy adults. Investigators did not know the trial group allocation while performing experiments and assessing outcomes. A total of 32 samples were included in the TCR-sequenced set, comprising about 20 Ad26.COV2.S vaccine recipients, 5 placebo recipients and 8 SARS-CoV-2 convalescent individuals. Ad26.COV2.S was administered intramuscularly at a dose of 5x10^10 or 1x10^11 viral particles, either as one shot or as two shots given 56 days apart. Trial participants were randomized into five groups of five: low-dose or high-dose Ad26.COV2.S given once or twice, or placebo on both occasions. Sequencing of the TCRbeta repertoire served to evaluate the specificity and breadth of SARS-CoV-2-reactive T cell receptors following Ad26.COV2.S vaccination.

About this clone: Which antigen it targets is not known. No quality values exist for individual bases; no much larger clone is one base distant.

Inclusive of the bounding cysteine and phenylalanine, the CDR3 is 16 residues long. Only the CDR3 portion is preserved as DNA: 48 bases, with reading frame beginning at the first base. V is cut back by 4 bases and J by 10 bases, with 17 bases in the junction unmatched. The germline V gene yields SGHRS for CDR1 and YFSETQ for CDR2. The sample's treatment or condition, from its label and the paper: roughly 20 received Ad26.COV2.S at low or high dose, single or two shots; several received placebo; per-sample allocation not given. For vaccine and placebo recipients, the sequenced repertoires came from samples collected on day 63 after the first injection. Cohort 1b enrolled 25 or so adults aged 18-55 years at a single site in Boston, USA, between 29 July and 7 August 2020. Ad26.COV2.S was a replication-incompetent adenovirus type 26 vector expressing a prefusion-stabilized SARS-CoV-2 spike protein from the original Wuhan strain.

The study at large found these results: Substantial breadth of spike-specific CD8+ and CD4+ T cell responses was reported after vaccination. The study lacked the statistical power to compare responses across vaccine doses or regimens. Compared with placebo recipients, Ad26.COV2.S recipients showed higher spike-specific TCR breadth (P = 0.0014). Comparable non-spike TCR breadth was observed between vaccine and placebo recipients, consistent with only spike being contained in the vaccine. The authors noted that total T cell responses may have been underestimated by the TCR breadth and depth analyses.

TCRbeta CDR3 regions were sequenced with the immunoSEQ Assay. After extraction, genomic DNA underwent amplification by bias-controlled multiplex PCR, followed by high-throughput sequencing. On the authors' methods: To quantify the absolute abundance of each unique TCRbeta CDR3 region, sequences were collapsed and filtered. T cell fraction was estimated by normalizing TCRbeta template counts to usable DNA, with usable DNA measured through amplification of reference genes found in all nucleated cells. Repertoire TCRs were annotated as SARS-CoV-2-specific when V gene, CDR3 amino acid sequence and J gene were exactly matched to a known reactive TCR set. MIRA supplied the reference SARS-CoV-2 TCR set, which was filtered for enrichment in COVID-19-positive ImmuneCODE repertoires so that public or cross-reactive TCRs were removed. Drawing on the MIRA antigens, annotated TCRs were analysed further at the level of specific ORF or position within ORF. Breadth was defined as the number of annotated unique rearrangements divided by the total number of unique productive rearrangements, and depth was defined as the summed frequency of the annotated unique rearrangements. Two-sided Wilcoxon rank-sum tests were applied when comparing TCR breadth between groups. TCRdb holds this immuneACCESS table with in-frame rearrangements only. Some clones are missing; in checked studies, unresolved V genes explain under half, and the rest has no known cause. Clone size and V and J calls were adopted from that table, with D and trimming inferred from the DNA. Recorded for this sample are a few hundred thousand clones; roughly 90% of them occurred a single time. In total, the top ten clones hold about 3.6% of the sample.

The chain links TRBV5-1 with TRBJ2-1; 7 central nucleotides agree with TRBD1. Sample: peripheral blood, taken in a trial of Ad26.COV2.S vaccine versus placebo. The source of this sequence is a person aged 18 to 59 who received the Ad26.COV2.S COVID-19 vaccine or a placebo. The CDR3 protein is CASSPKQGTNPGEQFF. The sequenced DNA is TGCGCCAGCAGCCCTAAACAGGGGACAAATCCCGGGGAGCAGTTCTTC. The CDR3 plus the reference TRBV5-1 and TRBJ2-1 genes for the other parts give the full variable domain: KAGVTQTPRYLIKTRGQQVTLSCSPISGHRSVSWYQQTPGQGLQFLFEYFSETQRNKGNFPGRFSGRQFSNSRSEMNVSTLELGDSALYLCASSPKQGTNPGEQFFGPGTRLTVL.